This T cell receptor (beta chain) was identified in a study of cytomegalovirus exposure and HLA in healthy donors. The PCR was carried out with 60 Vbeta primers and 13 Jbeta primers. Sequencing used immunoSEQ multiplex PCR; TCRdb keeps in-frame clones, though not all of them. Here the sample spans 130,000 to 150,000 clones, around three quarters being singletons. Germline lookup yields CDR1 MGHDK and CDR2 SYGVNS. V shed 1 base and J shed 3 bases, with 12 bases lying between them. This CDR3 is built from 15 residues. The chain couples TRBV25-1 to TRBJ1-2; D not certain. The sequence came from a man in his late teens or twenties in good health and CMV-seronegative. Input material: PBMCs. This chain's CDR3 is CASSEFGPEDYGYTF. CDR3 bases: TGTGCCAGCAGTGAATTTGGGCCGGAGGACTATGGCTACACCTTC.